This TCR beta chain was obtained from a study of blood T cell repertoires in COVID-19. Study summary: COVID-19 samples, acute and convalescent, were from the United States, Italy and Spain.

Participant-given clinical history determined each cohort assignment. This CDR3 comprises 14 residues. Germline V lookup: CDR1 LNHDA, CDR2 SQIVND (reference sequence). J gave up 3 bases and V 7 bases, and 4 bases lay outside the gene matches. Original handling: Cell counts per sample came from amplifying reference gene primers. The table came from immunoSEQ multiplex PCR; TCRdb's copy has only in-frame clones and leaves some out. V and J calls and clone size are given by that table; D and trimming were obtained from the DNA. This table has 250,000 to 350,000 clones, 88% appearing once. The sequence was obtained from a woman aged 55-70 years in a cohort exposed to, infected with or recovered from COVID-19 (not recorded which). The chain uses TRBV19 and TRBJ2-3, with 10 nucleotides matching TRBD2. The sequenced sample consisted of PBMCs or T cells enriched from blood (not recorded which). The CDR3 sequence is CASKGLASTDTQYF. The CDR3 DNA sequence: TGTGCCAGTAAGGGACTAGCGAGTACAGATACGCAGTATTTT.